These 3 T cell receptor beta chains were sequenced from one sample in a study of OX40 agonist ivuxolimab in advanced cancers. TCRdb's table, derived via immunoSEQ multiplex PCR, lists solely in-frame clones and lacks some. The sample consists of over 55,000 clones, around 86% of them appearing once. This specimen consisted of CD4+ or CD8+ T cells sorted from blood, obtained in a trial of the OX40 agonist ivuxolimab. The receptors derive from an adult with an advanced solid tumor such as melanoma, head and neck, liver or kidney cancer.

The genes are TRBV5-8 and TRBJ1-5; D gene ambiguous. This CDR3 has 19 amino acids. Trimming took off 0 bases at V and 1 base at J, with 20 bases between the two ends. The germline V gene has CDR1 SGHTS and CDR2 YDEGEE. The CDR3 DNA sequence: TGTGCCAGCAGCTTGGGATCATTCACGACGGAGATGAGCAATCAGCCCCAGCATTTT. Translation: CASSLGSFTTEMSNQPQHF.

The DNA for the CDR3 is TGCAGCGTTGTACCGGGACTCCTCACAGATACGCAGTATTTT. Its translation: CSVVPGLLTDTQYF. The gene calls are TRBV29-1 and TRBJ2-3; D perhaps matches TRBD2 (6 bases). Per the germline V gene, CDR1 is SQVTM and CDR2 is ANQGSEA. The V and J ends lost 4 bases and 2 bases respectively, with 13 bases between them. CDR3 length equals 14 residues.

The chain is built from TRBV2 and TRBJ1-6; 9 nucleotides align to TRBD1. Germline lookup yields CDR1 SNHLY and CDR2 FYNNEI. The CDR3 sequence is 20 residues long. After removal of 3 bases from V and 0 bases from J, the junction contained 12 bases not matched to a gene. CDR3 DNA: TGTGCCAGCAGTGATGGACAGGGGACGAAGGGGAGCTCCTATAATTCACCCCTCCACTTT. It yields the protein CASSDGQGTKGSSYNSPLHF.